This TCR beta chain derives from a study of OX40 agonist ivuxolimab in advanced cancers. Study information: Checkpoint inhibitors had been given previously to about 38% of patients. Three patients, one with hepatocellular carcinoma and two with cutaneous melanoma, responded partially.

This clone was seen a single time. Some clones are missing from TCRdb's copy, which holds only in-frame ones; the method was immunoSEQ multiplex PCR. The sample holds 40,000 to 60,000 clones, under 90% seen once. CDR3 length equals 14 residues. Germline loops: CDR1 SNHLY, CDR2 FYNNEI. Deletions cut 6 bases from V and 0 bases from J, with 11 bases between. Exclusion applied to patients with autoimmune disease history or systemic immunosuppression. The investigators sampled blood at baseline, at cycle 4 day 1, and at cycle 7 day 1. This sequence originates from an adult with an advanced solid tumor such as melanoma, head and neck, liver or kidney cancer. The J gene is TRBJ2-5, the V gene TRBV2; D is perhaps TRBD2 (5 bases). The sequencing used CD4+ or CD8+ T cells sorted from blood, collected in a trial of the OX40 agonist ivuxolimab. Written as DNA, the CDR3 is TGTGCCAGCAGGGACCAAGCGGACCAAGAGACCCAGTACTTC. It translates to CASRDQADQETQYF.